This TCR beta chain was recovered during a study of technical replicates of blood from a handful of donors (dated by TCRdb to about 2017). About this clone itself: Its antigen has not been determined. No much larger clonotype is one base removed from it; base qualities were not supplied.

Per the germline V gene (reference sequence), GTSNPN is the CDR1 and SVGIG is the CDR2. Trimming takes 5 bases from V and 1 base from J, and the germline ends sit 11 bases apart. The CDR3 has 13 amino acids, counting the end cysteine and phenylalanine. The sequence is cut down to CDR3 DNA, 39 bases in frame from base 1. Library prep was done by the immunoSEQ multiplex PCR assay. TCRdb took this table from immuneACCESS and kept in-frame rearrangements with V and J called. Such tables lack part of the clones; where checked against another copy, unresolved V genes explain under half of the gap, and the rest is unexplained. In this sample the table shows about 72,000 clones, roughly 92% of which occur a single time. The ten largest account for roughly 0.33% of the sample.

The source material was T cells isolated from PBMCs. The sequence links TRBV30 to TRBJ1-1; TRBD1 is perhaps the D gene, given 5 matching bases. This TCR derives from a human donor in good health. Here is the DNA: TGTGCCTGGGGAGGGGTTGGGAACACTGAAGCTTTCTTT. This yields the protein CAWGGVGNTEAFF.